These 2 T cell receptor beta chains came from one sample sequenced in a study of blood T cell repertoires in COVID-19. Only in-frame clones appear in the TCRdb table, and some are missing; sequencing was by immunoSEQ multiplex PCR. The table lists hundreds of thousands of clones, 75% to 90% of them singletons. Sequenced: PBMCs or T cells enriched from blood (not recorded which). The source of these receptors is a woman in her forties who had recovered from COVID-19.

The chain uses TRBV6-2 or TRBV6-3 and TRBJ2-1; 12 bases are a match to TRBD2. This CDR3 region has 18 residues. Germline trimming cut 2 bases from V and 1 base from J; bases unmatched to any gene: 6. Looked up from germline, CDR1 is MNHEY and CDR2 is SVGEGT. CDR3 in amino acids: CASSYLAGGPASYNEQFF. In nucleotides, the CDR3 is TGTGCCAGCAGTTACCTAGCGGGAGGGCCCGCTTCCTACAATGAGCAGTTCTTC.

The chain links TRBV30 to TRBJ2-3; the D gene is possibly TRBD1 (5 bases). V was clipped by 1 base and J by 0 bases, with 14 bases between them. The CDR3 is 16 amino acids. Germline values: CDR1 GTSNPN, CDR2 SVGIG (reference sequence). The CDR3 spells CAWSGPAGHSTDTQYF. The CDR3 DNA reads as TGTGCCTGGAGTGGGCCCGCAGGGCACAGCACAGATACGCAGTATTTT.